The subject of this entry is one T cell receptor beta chain. The target of this receptor is not known. Per-base qualities were not stored, and no clone one base away is much larger. CDR1 and CDR2 (SGHRS, YFSETQ) derive from the germline V gene. From cysteine to phenylalanine, the CDR3 is 16 amino acids long. Just the 48-base CDR3 DNA is kept, in frame starting at base 1. Trimming costs V 1 base and J 3 bases, and their ends lie 14 bases apart. The time point label corresponds to: cycle 4 day 1 (C4D1), after 6 weeks of nivolumab. Every trial patient had relapsed after autologous stem cell transplantation, and cohorts A, B and C differed in prior brentuximab vedotin exposure. A total of under 70 patients with relapsed/refractory classical Hodgkin lymphoma made up the trial cohort, and each patient's best overall response was complete response, partial response or progressive disease. In the multi-cohort phase II CheckMate 205 trial, trial patients received single-agent nivolumab. An independent review committee assessed best overall response using the 2007 International Working Group response criteria. Trial PBMCs were collected immediately before nivolumab initiation (C1D1) and during therapy at cycle 2 day 1 and cycle 4 day 1. Peripheral blood was collected in 8 mL Vacutainer Cell Preparation Tubes, from which PBMCs were isolated by centrifugation and then cryopreserved.

The sample is drawn from a study of PD-1 blockade in classical Hodgkin lymphoma (dated by TCRdb to 2020 to 2022). Turning to the overall study: Nivolumab dosing was 3 mg/kg intravenously every 2 weeks, continuing until either disease progression or unacceptable toxicity. To define a peripheral blood immune signature of response to PD-1 blockade in classical Hodgkin lymphoma, the study combined TCR beta sequencing with CyTOF. Overall results and qualifications from the work: Among trial patients, those achieving complete response had baseline diversity similar to that of newly diagnosed patients, while diversity was significantly lower in partial responders and progressors. The study covered only a single clinical trial cohort, and the causes of the repertoire differences, possibly disease activity or prior therapy, were still not defined. A significant rise by C4D1 was seen in CD4+ but not CD8+ TCR diversity (p=0.0027 vs p=0.16), with the rise being most apparent in complete responders (p=0.02). Diversity was lower in patients who began nivolumab less than 1 year after ASCT, so these patients were left out of later analyses to avoid confounding by immune reconstitution. Newly diagnosed patients were reported to have lower baseline TCR diversity than healthy donors, and relapsed/refractory patients were reported to have lower baseline TCR diversity still.

The Qiagen DNeasy kit was used to extract genomic DNA from unsorted PBMCs and from the negatively selected CD4+ and CD8+ fractions. Using primers that anneal to V and J segments, immunoSEQ multiplex PCR amplified the TCR beta CDR3 regions. Amplification bias was minimized using a synthetic immune receptor repertoire, and residual bias was removed computationally after sequencing. Turning to the authors' computational methods: Repertoire diversity was quantified as the Shannon entropy index using custom Python scripts. Unsorted, CD4+ and CD8+ repertoires were analyzed separately, except in combined analyses where CD4+ and CD8+ sequences were merged in silico. A clone counted as expanded when the clone's frequency after treatment rose at least 2-fold relative to C1D1, and clones undetected at baseline were given a pseudocount of 0.5. Clones with 0 or 1 copy at C1D1 were classified as singleton clones, and clones with 2 or more copies were classified as non-singleton clones. Clones expanded in unsorted samples were assigned a CD4+, CD8+ or unknown annotation through matching of protein sequences in sorted samples from the same patient. Wilcoxon tests on paired samples were used to test diversity changes from C1D1 to C4D1. What TCRdb holds here is the immuneACCESS table cut down to in-frame rearrangements. Part of the clones is not present; checked against another copy, under half of the missing clones reflect an unresolved V gene, and the others are unexplained. V, J and clone size are taken as reported in that table, and D and trimming were inferred from the DNA itself. The sample contains 20,000 to 30,000 clones, more than 75% of them found a single time. The ten largest clones capture roughly 25% of the sample.

Recombination linked TRBV5-1 to TRBJ2-1; TRBD1 is possibly the D segment (6 matching bases). This TCR came from a human donor with classical Hodgkin lymphoma. Sequences were derived from peripheral blood mononuclear cells (PBMCs), sampled before the fourth cycle of nivolumab. Read as DNA, the sequence is TGCGCCAGCAGCTTGTGGTCGGGACACCGCTACAATGAGCAGTTCTTC. Its protein product is CASSLWSGHRYNEQFF.